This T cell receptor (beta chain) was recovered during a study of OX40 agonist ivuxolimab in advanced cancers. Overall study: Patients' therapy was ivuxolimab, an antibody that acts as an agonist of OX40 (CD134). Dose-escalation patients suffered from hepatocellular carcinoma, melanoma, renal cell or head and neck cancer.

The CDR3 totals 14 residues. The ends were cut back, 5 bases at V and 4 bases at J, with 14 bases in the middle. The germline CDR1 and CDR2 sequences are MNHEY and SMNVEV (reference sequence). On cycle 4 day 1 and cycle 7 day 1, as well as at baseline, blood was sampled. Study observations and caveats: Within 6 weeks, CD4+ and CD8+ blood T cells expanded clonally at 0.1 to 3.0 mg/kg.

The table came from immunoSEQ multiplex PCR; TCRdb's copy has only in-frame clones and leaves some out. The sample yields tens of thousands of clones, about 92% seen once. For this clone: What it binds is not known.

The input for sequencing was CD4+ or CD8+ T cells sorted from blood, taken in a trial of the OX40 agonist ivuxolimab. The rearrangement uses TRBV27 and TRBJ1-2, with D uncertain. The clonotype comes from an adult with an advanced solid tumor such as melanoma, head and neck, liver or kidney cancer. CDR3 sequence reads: CASSVLGDGYGYTF. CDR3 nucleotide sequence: TGTGCCAGCAGTGTGTTGGGCGATGGCTATGGCTACACCTTC.